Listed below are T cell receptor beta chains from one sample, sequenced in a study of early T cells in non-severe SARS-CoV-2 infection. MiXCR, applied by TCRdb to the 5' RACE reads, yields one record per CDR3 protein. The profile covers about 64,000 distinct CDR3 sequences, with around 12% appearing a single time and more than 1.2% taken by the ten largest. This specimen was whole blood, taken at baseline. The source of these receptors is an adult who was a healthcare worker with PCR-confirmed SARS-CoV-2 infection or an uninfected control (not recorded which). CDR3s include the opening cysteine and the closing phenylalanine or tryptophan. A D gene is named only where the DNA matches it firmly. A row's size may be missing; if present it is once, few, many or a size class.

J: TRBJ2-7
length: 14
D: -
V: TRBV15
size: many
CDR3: CATSKELGGHEQYF
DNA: TGTGCCACCAGCAAAGAGCTGGGGGGACACGAGCAGTACTTC

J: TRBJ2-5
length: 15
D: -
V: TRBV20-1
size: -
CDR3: CSARVGTRWGETQYF
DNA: TGCAGTGCTAGAGTCGGGACACGATGGGGAGAGACCCAGTACTTC

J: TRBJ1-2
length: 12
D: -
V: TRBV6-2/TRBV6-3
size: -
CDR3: CASRPSGKGYTF
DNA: TGTGCCAGCAGACCCAGTGGGAAAGGCTACACCTTC

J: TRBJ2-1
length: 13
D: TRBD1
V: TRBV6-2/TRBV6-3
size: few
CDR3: CASSLDRAHEQFF
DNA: TGTGCCAGCAGCCTGGACAGGGCCCATGAGCAGTTCTTC

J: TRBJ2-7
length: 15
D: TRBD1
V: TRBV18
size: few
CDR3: CASSPSLSGGYEQYF
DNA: TGTGCCAGCTCACCAAGTCTGTCAGGGGGCTACGAGCAGTACTTC

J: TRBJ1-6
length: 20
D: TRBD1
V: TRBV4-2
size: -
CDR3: CASSQDPRQGGEAYNSPLHF
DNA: TGTGCCAGCAGCCAAGATCCTCGACAGGGCGGGGAAGCATATAATTCACCCCTCCACTTT

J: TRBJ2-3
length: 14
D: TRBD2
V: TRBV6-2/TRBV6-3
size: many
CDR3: CASRSTSETDTQYF
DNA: TGTGCCAGCAGGTCGACTAGCGAAACAGATACGCAGTATTTT

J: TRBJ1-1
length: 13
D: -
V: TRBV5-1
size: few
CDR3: CASSSNEGTEAFF
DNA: TGCGCCAGCAGCTCAAACGAGGGAACTGAAGCTTTCTTT

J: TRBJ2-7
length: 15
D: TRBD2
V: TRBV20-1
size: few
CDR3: CSARSRRELLSEQYF
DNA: TGCAGTGCTAGATCGCGGCGGGAGCTTTTAAGCGAGCAGTACTTC

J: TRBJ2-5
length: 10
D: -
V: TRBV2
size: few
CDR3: CASSGGTQYF
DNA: TGTGCCAGCAGCGGGGGGACCCAGTACTTC

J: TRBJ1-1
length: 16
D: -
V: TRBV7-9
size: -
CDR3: CASSPASGRRRTEAFF
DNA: TGTGCCAGCAGCCCCGCCTCGGGAAGAAGGCGCACTGAAGCTTTCTTT

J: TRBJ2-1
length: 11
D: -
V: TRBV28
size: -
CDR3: CASSAPGEQFF
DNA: TGTGCCAGCAGCGCCCCTGGTGAGCAGTTCTTC

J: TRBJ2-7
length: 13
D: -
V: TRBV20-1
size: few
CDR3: CSARSGVVGEQYF
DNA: TGCAGTGCTAGGTCAGGGGTGGTTGGCGAGCAGTACTTC

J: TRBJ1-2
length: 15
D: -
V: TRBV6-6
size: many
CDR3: CASSQGPTAGYGYTF
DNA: TGTGCCAGCAGCCAGGGGCCGACCGCTGGCTATGGCTACACCTTC

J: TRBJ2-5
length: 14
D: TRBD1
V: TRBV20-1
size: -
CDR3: CSAPRDRTQETQYF
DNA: TGCAGTGCGCCCCGGGACAGGACTCAAGAGACCCAGTACTTC

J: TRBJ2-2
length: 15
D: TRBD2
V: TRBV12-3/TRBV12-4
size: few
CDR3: CASSLASGIGGELFF
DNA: TGTGCCAGCAGTTTGGCTAGCGGGATCGGCGGGGAGCTGTTTTTT

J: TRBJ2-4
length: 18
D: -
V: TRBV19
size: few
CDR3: CASSINPFFTLRKNIQYF
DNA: TGTGCCAGTAGTATAAACCCCTTCTTTACCCTGCGCAAAAACATTCAGTACTTC

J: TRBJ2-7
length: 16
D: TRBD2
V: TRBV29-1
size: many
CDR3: CSVEAVGSSGDYEQYF
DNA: TGCAGCGTTGAGGCCGTAGGGTCTAGCGGGGATTACGAGCAGTACTTC

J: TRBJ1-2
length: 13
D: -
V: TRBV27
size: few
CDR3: CASSLKGWDGYTF
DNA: TGTGCCAGCAGTTTAAAGGGCTGGGATGGCTACACCTTC

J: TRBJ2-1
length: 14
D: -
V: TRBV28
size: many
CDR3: CASSSGVSYNEQFF
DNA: TGTGCCAGCAGTTCAGGGGTTTCCTACAATGAGCAGTTCTTC

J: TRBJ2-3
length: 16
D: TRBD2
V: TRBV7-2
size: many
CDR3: CASSRQRGPYTDTQYF
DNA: TGTGCCAGCAGCCGGCAGCGGGGGCCGTACACAGATACGCAGTATTTT

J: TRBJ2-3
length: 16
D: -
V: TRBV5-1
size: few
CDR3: CASSPLTGTSTDTQYF
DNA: TGCGCCAGCAGCCCCTTGACCGGGACTAGCACAGATACGCAGTATTTT

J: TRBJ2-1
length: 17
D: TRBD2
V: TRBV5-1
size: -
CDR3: CASSLTSGGFAGNEQFF
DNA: TGCGCCAGCAGCCTGACTAGCGGGGGTTTTGCCGGCAATGAGCAGTTCTTC

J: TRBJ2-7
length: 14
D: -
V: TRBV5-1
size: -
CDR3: CASSFLDRSYEQYF
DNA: TGCGCCAGCAGCTTTCTTGACAGATCCTACGAGCAGTACTTC

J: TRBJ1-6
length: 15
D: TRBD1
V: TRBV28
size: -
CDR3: CASSPPGQDVSPLHF
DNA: TGTGCCAGCAGTCCACCCGGACAGGATGTTTCACCCCTCCACTTT

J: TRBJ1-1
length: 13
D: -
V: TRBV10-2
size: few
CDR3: CASSAYRVTEAFF
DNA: TGCGCCAGCAGTGCCTACAGGGTCACTGAAGCTTTCTTT

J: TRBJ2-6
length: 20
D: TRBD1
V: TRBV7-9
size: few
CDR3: CASSLAFGTGALSGANVLTF
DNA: TGTGCCAGCAGCTTAGCGTTCGGCACAGGGGCCCTCTCTGGGGCCAACGTCCTGACTTTC

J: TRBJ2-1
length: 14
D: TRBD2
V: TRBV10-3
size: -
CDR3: CAIRGPSGHNEQFF
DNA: TGTGCCATCAGGGGCCCTAGCGGACACAATGAGCAGTTCTTC

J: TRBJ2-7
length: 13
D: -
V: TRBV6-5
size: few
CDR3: CASSRQGSGEQYF
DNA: TGTGCCAGCAGTAGACAGGGTAGCGGCGAGCAGTACTTC

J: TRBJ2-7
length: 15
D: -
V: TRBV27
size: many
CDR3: CASSFGGSWSPEQYF
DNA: TGTGCCAGCAGTTTCGGGGGAAGCTGGTCGCCCGAGCAGTACTTC

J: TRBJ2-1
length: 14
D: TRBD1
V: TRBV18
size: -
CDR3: CASSPRDRYNEQFF
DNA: TGTGCCAGCTCACCAAGGGACAGATACAATGAGCAGTTCTTC

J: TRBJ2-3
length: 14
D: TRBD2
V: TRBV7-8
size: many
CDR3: CASSTGGNTDTQYF
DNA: TGTGCCAGCAGTACCGGGGGGAACACAGATACGCAGTATTTT

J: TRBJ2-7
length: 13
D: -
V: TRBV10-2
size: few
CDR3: CASSDPRFYEQYF
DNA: TGCGCCAGCAGTGATCCCCGGTTCTACGAGCAGTACTTC